This T cell receptor (beta chain) was retrieved from a study of T cell responses to AZD1222 COVID-19 vaccine. This clone is termed large. The antigen is undetermined. The study, taken as a whole, reports: Targeting of unmutated variant regions was reportedly seen in nearly half of spike-specific TCRs. Clonal diversity may have been underestimated in mostly white British donors.

The repertoire was sequenced with immunoSEQ multiplex PCR; TCRdb's copy has only in-frame clones and lacks some. Of tens of thousands of clones listed, about 83% are singletons. The source material was peripheral blood, sampled on day 0 of AZD1222 vaccination. This receptor was obtained from an adult in good health.

The DNA of the CDR3 is TGTGCCAGCAGCTTCAGGGGGCCAGATACGCAGTATTTT. This translates into CASSFRGPDTQYF. The chain uses TRBV13 and TRBJ2-3; TRBD1 matches 8 bases. This CDR3 contains 13 residues. V trimming: 3 bases; J trimming: 4 bases; junction bases outside the gene matches: 0. From germline, CDR1 is PRHDT and CDR2 FYEKMQ (reference sequence).